The 30 T cell receptor beta chains below come from one sample, sequenced in a study of blood T cell repertoires in COVID-19. Sequenced by immunoSEQ multiplex PCR; TCRdb stores in-frame clones only, minus some. This table has under 300,000 clones, around four fifths appearing once. Specimen: peripheral blood. All receptors derive from a woman aged 45-65 years who had recovered from COVID-19.

This chain joins TRBV9 and TRBJ2-5, with D possibly matching TRBD1 (5 bases). The V end was cut by 0 bases, the J end by 4 bases, with 7 bases between. The germline CDR1 and CDR2 sequences are SGDLS and YYNGEE. CDR3 size: 13 residues. The CDR3 protein is CASSVGQGETQYF. The CDR3 DNA follows: TGTGCCAGCAGCGTAGGCCAGGGAGAGACCCAGTACTTC.

This chain uses TRBV19 with TRBJ2-5, with 11 bases matching TRBD2. CDR1 is LNHDA, CDR2 SQIVND, per germline (reference sequence). The CDR3 totals 14 residues. Germline trimming cut 6 bases from V and 3 bases from J; bases unmatched to any gene: 3. DNA for the CDR3: TGTGCCAGTAGCGAGACTAGCGGGGAAGAGACCCAGTACTTC. Translation gives CASSETSGEETQYF.

The gene calls are TRBV9 and TRBJ1-1, with 7 bases fitting TRBD1. V was pared by 4 bases and J by 4 bases, with 10 bases of the junction left unmatched. The CDR3 consists of 15 residues. Germline V lookup: CDR1 SGDLS, CDR2 YYNGEE. The CDR3, as DNA: TGTGCCAGCAGCCCCGCCGGCGCAGGGGGCACTGAAGCTTTCTTT. It translates to CASSPAGAGGTEAFF.

The gene calls are TRBV7-9 and TRBJ1-6; TRBD1 aligns across 9 bases. In germline, CDR1 is SEHNR, CDR2 FQNEAQ (reference sequence). CDR3 length: 15 amino acids. J was trimmed by 7 bases and V by 5 bases; bases with no gene match: 6. CDR3 residues: CASSSGQGLNSPLHF. CDR3 coding DNA: TGTGCCAGCAGCAGCGGACAGGGGTTGAATTCACCCCTCCACTTT.

The V gene is TRBV11-2, the J gene TRBJ2-3; TRBD2 is a possible D gene (5 bases). V was cut by 0 bases and J by 9 bases, with 16 bases left in between. The CDR3 is 15 residues long. CDR1 and CDR2 (germline): SGHAT, FQNNGV. The CDR3 protein is CASSLDRGPPGTQYF. As DNA, the CDR3 is TGTGCCAGCAGCTTAGATCGCGGGCCCCCGGGGACGCAGTATTTT.

The V gene is TRBV10-1, the J gene TRBJ2-4; D is perhaps TRBD1 (6 bases). V was cut by 11 bases and J by 0 bases, with 20 bases left in between. The CDR3 is 16 amino acids. The germline V gene encodes CDR1 WNHNN and CDR2 SYGVQD (reference sequence). The CDR3 DNA follows: TGCGCCTTGCAACGCCCAACAGGGTTAGCCAAAAACATTCAGTACTTC. It specifies CALQRPTGLAKNIQYF.

J is TRBJ1-3 and V is TRBV20-1, with D hard to call. This CDR3 comprises 11 residues. From germline, CDR1 is DFQATT and CDR2 SNEGSKA (reference sequence). V dropped 5 bases and J dropped 8 bases, with 10 bases sitting between them. The DNA for the CDR3 is TGCAGTGCTGAAACTTCGGACACCATATATTTT. Its translation is CSAETSDTIYF.

The chain is built from TRBV19 and TRBJ1-1; the D gene is possibly TRBD1 (5 bases). V was trimmed by 5 bases and J by 0 bases, leaving 13 bases between them. The germline gives CDR1 LNHDA, CDR2 SQIVND (reference sequence). The CDR3 is 15 amino acids. In DNA, the CDR3 is TGTGCCAGTAGTCCCCAGGGCGGAGTGAACACTGAAGCTTTCTTT. It yields the protein CASSPQGGVNTEAFF.

The chain is built from TRBV7-3 and TRBJ2-2, with TRBD2 matching 12 bases. Germline V CDR1 and CDR2: SGHTA, FQGTGA. V gave up 5 bases and J gave up 4 bases; unmatched junction bases: 11. The CDR3 runs 18 residues. The CDR3 here is CASSLGLAGPSSTGELFF. CDR3 sequence (DNA): TGTGCCAGCAGCCTTGGACTAGCGGGACCATCGAGCACCGGGGAGCTGTTTTTT.

The chain combines TRBV4-3 with TRBJ2-2, with D tentatively TRBD1 (6 bases). The CDR3 totals 15 residues. The V end was cut by 1 base, the J end by 0 bases, with 6 bases between. Germline CDR1 LGHNA, CDR2 YSLEER. The CDR3 spells CASSQGQANTGELFF. CDR3 sequence (DNA): TGCGCCAGCAGCCAAGGACAGGCGAACACCGGGGAGCTGTTTTTT.

The chain's CDR3 is CASSPASGGATETQYF. The DNA of the CDR3 is TGTGCCAGCAGTCCGGCCAGCGGGGGGGCAACGGAGACCCAGTACTTC. The V gene is TRBV28, the J gene TRBJ2-5; 10 bases map to TRBD2. With 5 bases clipped from V and 5 bases from J, the junction kept 11 bases outside the gene matches. Germline values: CDR1 MDHEN, CDR2 SYDVKM. The CDR3 totals 16 residues.

With regard to this clone: Other DNA sequences in the sample encode the same CDR3. V and J are TRBV30 and TRBJ2-5; 7 nucleotides match TRBD2. Losses at the gene ends were 5 bases for V and 4 bases for J; bases not matched to a gene: 1. The CDR3 contains 11 residues. Germline CDR1 reads GTSNPN; CDR2 reads SVGIG (reference sequence). The CDR3, as DNA: TGTGCCTGGTCGGGAGGAGAGACCCAGTACTTC. As protein: CAWSGGETQYF.

The chain is built from TRBV7-9 and TRBJ1-1; D possibly corresponds to TRBD1 (6 bases). The length of the CDR3 is 15 residues. Germline lookup yields CDR1 SEHNR and CDR2 FQNEAQ (reference sequence). V was trimmed by 1 base and J by 5 bases, leaving 14 bases between them. CDR3 loop: CASSLDGTGRTEAFF. The CDR3 bases are TGTGCCAGCAGCTTAGATGGTACAGGGAGAACTGAAGCTTTCTTT.

The rearrangement uses TRBV27 and TRBJ2-1; 11 positions match TRBD2. The ends lost 6 bases at V and 10 bases at J; junction bases unmatched: 11. CDR3 length: 15 residues. Germline assignment: CDR1 MNHEY and CDR2 SMNVEV (reference sequence). CDR3 loop: CASRPTTSGGGEQFF. DNA for the CDR3: TGTGCCAGCAGACCAACTACTAGCGGGGGTGGAGAGCAGTTCTTC.

This chain links TRBV27 with TRBJ1-2, with 7 bases lining up with TRBD1. The ends lost 5 bases at V and 4 bases at J; junction bases unmatched: 25. This CDR3 is built from 20 residues. In germline, CDR1 is MNHEY, CDR2 SMNVEV (reference sequence). CDR3 bases: TGTGCCAGCAGTCGAAGGGGTTGGCAGGGGGAATCCTCTCCCTTCTATGGCTACACCTTC. It specifies CASSRRGWQGESSPFYGYTF.

Only one count was recorded for this clone. V is TRBV15 and J is TRBJ1-6; 7 bases map to TRBD1. This CDR3 contains 17 residues. The trim removed 0 bases at V and 6 bases at J, leaving 8 bases unmatched. CDR1 and CDR2 (germline): LNHNV, YYDKDF (reference sequence). DNA for the CDR3: TGTGCCACCAGCAGAGATTCCGGGACAGACCTTAATTCACCCCTCCACTTT. It encodes CATSRDSGTDLNSPLHF.

This CDR3 is CASSLQGAAGNTIYF. The CDR3 DNA reads as TGTGCCAGCAGCTTACAGGGGGCAGCTGGAAACACCATATATTTT. The chain carries TRBV5-4 and TRBJ1-3; TRBD1 matches at 9 bases. V shed 2 bases, J shed 2 bases, and the junction held 2 bases outside the gene matches. Germline V gene data show CDR1 as SGHNT and CDR2 as YYREEE (reference sequence). The CDR3 is 15 residues long.

The gene calls are TRBV5-1 and TRBJ1-5; the D gene is possibly TRBD1 (5 bases). The CDR3 length is 13 residues. CDR1 is SGHRS, CDR2 YFSETQ, per germline. V was cut by 0 bases and J by 5 bases, with 6 bases left in between. CDR3 bases: TGCGCCAGCAGCTTGGGGGGCGATCAGCCCCAGCATTTT. This sequence encodes CASSLGGDQPQHF.

The chain employs TRBV19 and TRBJ2-7; TRBD2 matches 7 bases. The CDR3 spans 14 residues. Germline loops: CDR1 LNHDA, CDR2 SQIVND (reference sequence). The trim removed 3 bases at V and 4 bases at J, leaving 6 bases unmatched. The CDR3 coding sequence is TGTGCCAGTAGTATGGACGGGAGGCAATACGAGCAGTACTTC. As protein: CASSMDGRQYEQYF. Together with reference TRBV19 and TRBJ2-7, the CDR3 gives the full variable domain: DGGITQSPKYLFRKEGQNVTLSCEQNLNHDAMYWYRQDPGQGLRLIYYSQIVNDFQKGDIAEGYSVSREKKESFPLTVTSAQKNPTAFYLCASSMDGRQYEQYFGPGTRLTVT.

The chain is built from TRBV28 and TRBJ2-6; weak D call: TRBD1 (5 bases). V was cut by 6 bases and J by 4 bases, with 16 bases left in between. Germline CDR1 reads MDHEN; CDR2 reads SYDVKM. The CDR3 runs to 16 residues. CDR3 loop: CASSLFGATGANVLTF. CDR3 bases: TGTGCCAGCAGCTTGTTTGGGGCGACGGGGGCCAACGTCCTGACTTTC.

The genes are TRBV28 and TRBJ2-7, with D perhaps TRBD2 (6 bases). The germline V gene has CDR1 MDHEN and CDR2 SYDVKM. This CDR3 contains 15 residues. The V end was cut by 5 bases, the J end by 2 bases, with 16 bases between. In DNA, the CDR3 is TGTGCCAGCAGTCCCCCGGGGAGGCCCCCCTACGAGCAGTACTTC. Protein sequence: CASSPPGRPPYEQYF. The entire variable domain, with the rest obtained from reference TRBV28 and TRBJ2-7, is as follows: DVKVTQSSRYLVKRTGEKVFLECVQDMDHENMFWYRQDPGLGLRLIYFSYDVKMKEKGDIPEGYSVSREKKERFSLILESASTNQTSMYLCASSPPGRPPYEQYFGPGTRLTVT.

The chain carries TRBV19 and TRBJ1-2, with 7 bases that match TRBD1. The junction had 6 bases not matched to a gene; V was cut back by 5 bases and J by 0 bases. The CDR3 extends over 15 amino acids. Germline loops: CDR1 LNHDA, CDR2 SQIVND (reference sequence). The CDR3 DNA reads as TGTGCCAGTAGTTCATGGGACAGCTCTAACTATGGCTACACCTTC. This gives the protein CASSSWDSSNYGYTF. Variable domain in full (rest from reference TRBV19 and TRBJ1-2): DGGITQSPKYLFRKEGQNVTLSCEQNLNHDAMYWYRQDPGQGLRLIYYSQIVNDFQKGDIAEGYSVSREKKESFPLTVTSAQKNPTAFYLCASSSWDSSNYGYTFGSGTRLTVV.

V and J are TRBV11-2 and TRBJ1-6, with a weak D call TRBD1 (5 bases). The CDR3 sequence is 15 residues long. Trimming cost V 2 bases and J 6 bases, with 11 bases left between them. Germline-derived CDR1 and CDR2 are SGHAT and FQNNGV. CDR3 loop: CASSLHQGGNSPLHF. DNA for the CDR3: TGTGCCAGCAGCTTACATCAGGGAGGTAATTCACCCCTCCACTTT.

This clone was detected a few times. V usage is TRBV19 and J usage is TRBJ1-2; 9 bases are a match to TRBD1. Germline CDR1 and CDR2: LNHDA and SQIVND (reference sequence). The CDR3 runs 18 residues. V dropped 6 bases and J dropped 4; count of bases not matched to a gene: 18. The CDR3 is CASSASGTGYLSPYGYTF. As DNA, the CDR3 is TGTGCCAGTAGCGCCTCCGGGACAGGGTATTTGAGTCCCTATGGCTACACCTTC. The full variable domain, completed using reference TRBV19 and TRBJ1-2, is DGGITQSPKYLFRKEGQNVTLSCEQNLNHDAMYWYRQDPGQGLRLIYYSQIVNDFQKGDIAEGYSVSREKKESFPLTVTSAQKNPTAFYLCASSASGTGYLSPYGYTFGSGTRLTVV.

This chain links TRBV5-1 with TRBJ2-2, with D perhaps TRBD2 (5 bases). The CDR3 has 16 residues. V lost 3 bases and J 7 bases, leaving 19 bases between the germline ends. Per germline, CDR1 SGHRS and CDR2 YFSETQ. The CDR3 DNA sequence: TGCGCCAGCAGCTCTACCGGGATAACCCCGGGCGGGGAGCTGTTTTTT. Translating it yields CASSSTGITPGGELFF.

The chain has TRBV12-5 and TRBJ1-3; D not certain. The germline V gene has CDR1 LGHNT and CDR2 FRNRAP. The CDR3 contains 13 residues. Trimming pared 1 base from V and 5 bases from J, leaving 6 bases between. DNA of the CDR3: TGTGCTAGTGGTTTGGGCCAGAGAAACACCATATATTTT. Encoded protein: CASGLGQRNTIYF.

This sequence joins TRBV30 and TRBJ1-4; 8 nucleotides align to TRBD1. Germline loops: CDR1 GTSNPN, CDR2 SVGIG (reference sequence). The CDR3 covers 19 residues. Trimming took 3 bases from V and 2 from J; bases not matched to a gene: 17. The DNA of the CDR3 is TGTGCCTGGAGCCAAGACGCGACAGGGGCGAGTAGGACTAATGAAAAACTGTTTTTT. The encoded protein is CAWSQDATGASRTNEKLFF.

The chain links TRBV21-1 to TRBJ2-2; TRBD1, the table's D call, was not compared with the DNA. TRBV21-1 corresponds to a pseudogene. This CDR3 is built from 17 residues. The CDR3: CASSKDAGATLNGELFF. The CDR3 DNA reads as TGTGCCAGCAGCAAAGACGCAGGGGCTACTTTGAACGGGGAGCTGTTTTTT.

CDR3 in amino acids: CASSLRLAGVEEQYF. The CDR3 DNA is TGTGCCAGCAGCTTAAGACTAGCGGGAGTAGAAGAGCAGTACTTC. The chain links TRBV7-3 to TRBJ2-7; 12 bases agree with TRBD2. Germline V gene data show CDR1 as SGHTA and CDR2 as FQGTGA. The V and J ends lost 1 base and 7 bases, in that order; junction bases with no gene match: 5. This CDR3 has 15 residues. Filled out from reference TRBV7-3 and TRBJ2-7, the complete variable domain reads GAGVSQTPSNKVTEKGKYVELRCDPISGHTALYWYRQSLGQGPEFLIYFQGTGAADDSGLPNDRFFAVRPEGSVSTLKIQRTERGDSAVYLCASSLRLAGVEEQYFGPGTRLTVT.

The chain uses TRBV9 and TRBJ2-4; 9 bases align to TRBD2. Looked up from germline, CDR1 is SGDLS and CDR2 is YYNGEE. The CDR3 consists of 16 residues. Trimming cost V 0 bases and J 4 bases; bases outside gene matches: 5. The CDR3 bases are TGTGCCAGCAGCGTAGAGGTTAGCGGGGGTAAAAACATTCAGTACTTC. Translation gives CASSVEVSGGKNIQYF.